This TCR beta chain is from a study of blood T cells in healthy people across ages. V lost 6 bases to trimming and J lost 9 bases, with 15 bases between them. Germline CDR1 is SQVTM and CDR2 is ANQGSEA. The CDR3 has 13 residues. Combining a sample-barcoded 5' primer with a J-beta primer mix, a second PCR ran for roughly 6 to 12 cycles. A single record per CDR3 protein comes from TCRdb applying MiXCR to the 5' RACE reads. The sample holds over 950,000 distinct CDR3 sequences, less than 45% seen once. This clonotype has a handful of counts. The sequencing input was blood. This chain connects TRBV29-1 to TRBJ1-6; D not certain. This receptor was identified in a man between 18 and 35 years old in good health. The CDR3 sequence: CSVRPGLGSPLHF. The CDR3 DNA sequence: TGCAGCGTGAGACCGGGCTTAGGTTCACCCCTCCACTTT.